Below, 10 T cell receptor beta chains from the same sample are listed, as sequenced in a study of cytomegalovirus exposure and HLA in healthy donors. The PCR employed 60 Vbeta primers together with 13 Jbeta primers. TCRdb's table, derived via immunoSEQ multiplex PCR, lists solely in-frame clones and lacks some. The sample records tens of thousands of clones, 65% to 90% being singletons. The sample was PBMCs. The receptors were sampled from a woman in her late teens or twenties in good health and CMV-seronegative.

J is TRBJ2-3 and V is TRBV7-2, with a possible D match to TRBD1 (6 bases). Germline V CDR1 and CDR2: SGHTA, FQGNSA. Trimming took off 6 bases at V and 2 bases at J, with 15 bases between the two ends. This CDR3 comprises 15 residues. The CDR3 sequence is CASSPGTGLTDTQYF. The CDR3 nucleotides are TGTGCCAGCAGTCCCGGTACAGGGCTCACAGATACGCAGTATTTT.

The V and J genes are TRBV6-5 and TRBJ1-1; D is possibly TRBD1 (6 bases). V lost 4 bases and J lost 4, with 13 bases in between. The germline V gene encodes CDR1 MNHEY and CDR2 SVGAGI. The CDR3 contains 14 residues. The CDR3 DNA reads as TGTGCCAGCAGTTTAAGACAGGATGGCACTGAAGCTTTCTTT. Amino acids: CASSLRQDGTEAFF.

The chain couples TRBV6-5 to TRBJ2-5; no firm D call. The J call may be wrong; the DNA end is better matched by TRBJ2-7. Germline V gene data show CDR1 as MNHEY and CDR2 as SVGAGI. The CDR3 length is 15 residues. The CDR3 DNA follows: TGTGCCAGCAGCCAGAAACGCCGGGTTCCCTACGAGCAGTACTTC. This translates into CASSQKRRVPYEQYF.

The CDR3, as DNA: TGTGCCAGCAGCTACGACCAGGGGGCCAGTGGCTACACCTTC. It codes for CASSYDQGASGYTF. V is TRBV7-9 and J is TRBJ1-2, with 8 bases matching TRBD1. This CDR3 is 14 amino acids long. Germline CDR1 is SEHNR and CDR2 is FQNEAQ (reference sequence). V dropped 4 bases and J dropped 7; count of bases not matched to a gene: 8. The full variable domain, completed using reference TRBV7-9 and TRBJ1-2, is DTGVSQNPRHKITKRGQNVTFRCDPISEHNRLYWYRQTLGQGPEFLTYFQNEAQLEKSRLLSDRFSAERPKGSFSTLEIQRTEQGDSAMYLCASSYDQGASGYTFGSGTRLTVV.

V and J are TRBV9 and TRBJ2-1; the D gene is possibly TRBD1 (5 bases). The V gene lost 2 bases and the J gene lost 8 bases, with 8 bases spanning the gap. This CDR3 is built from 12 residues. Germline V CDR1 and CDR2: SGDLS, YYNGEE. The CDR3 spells CASSVPRDEQFF. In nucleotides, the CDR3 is TGTGCCAGCAGCGTCCCCAGGGATGAGCAGTTCTTC.

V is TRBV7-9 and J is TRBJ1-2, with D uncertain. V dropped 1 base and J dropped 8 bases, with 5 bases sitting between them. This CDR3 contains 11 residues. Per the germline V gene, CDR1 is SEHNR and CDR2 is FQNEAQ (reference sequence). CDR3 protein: CASSLDRGYTF. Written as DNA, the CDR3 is TGTGCCAGCAGCTTAGACCGGGGCTACACCTTC.

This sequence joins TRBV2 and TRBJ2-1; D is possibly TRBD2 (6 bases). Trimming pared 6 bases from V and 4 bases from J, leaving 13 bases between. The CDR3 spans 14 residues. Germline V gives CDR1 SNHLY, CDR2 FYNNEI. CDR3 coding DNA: TGTGCCAGCAGGTATTATGGGAGGTACAATGAGCAGTTCTTC. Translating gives CASRYYGRYNEQFF. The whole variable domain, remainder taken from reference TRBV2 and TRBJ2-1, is EPEVTQTPSHQVTQMGQEVILRCVPISNHLYFYWYRQILGQKVEFLVSFYNNEISEKSEIFDDQFSVERPDGSNFTLKIRSTKLEDSAMYFCASRYYGRYNEQFFGPGTRLTVL.

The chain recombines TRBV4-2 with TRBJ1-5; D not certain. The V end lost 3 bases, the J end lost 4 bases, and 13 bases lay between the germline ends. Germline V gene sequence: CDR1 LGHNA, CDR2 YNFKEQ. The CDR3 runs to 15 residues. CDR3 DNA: TGTGCCAGCAGCCAGGAACAAACGGAGAATCAGCCCCAGCATTTT. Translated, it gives CASSQEQTENQPQHF.

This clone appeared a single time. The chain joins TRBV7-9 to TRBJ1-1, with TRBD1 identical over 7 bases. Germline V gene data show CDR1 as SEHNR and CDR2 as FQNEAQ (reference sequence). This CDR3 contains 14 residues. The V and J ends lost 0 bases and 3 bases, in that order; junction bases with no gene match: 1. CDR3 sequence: CASSLARGHTEAFF. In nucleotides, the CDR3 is TGTGCCAGCAGCTTAGCGAGGGGGCACACTGAAGCTTTCTTT.

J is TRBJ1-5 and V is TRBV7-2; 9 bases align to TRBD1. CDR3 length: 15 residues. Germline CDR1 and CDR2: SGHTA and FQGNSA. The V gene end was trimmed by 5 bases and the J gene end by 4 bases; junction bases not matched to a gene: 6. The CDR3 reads CASSTGQGINQPQHF. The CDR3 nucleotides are TGTGCCAGCAGCACGGGACAGGGAATTAATCAGCCCCAGCATTTT.